The source of this TCR beta chain is a study of T cells after yellow fever vaccination. The J segment lost 5 bases and the V segment lost 7 bases, leaving 7 bases of the junction unmatched. The CDR3 sequence is 13 residues long. CDR1 and CDR2 from the germline V gene are SQVTM and ANQGSEA. TCRdb itself ran the 5' RACE reads through MiXCR, one entry per CDR3 protein. The repertoire holds about 85,000 distinct CDR3 sequences, with about an eighth as singletons. The chain combines TRBV29-1 with TRBJ2-1; 8 positions match TRBD2. Sequences were derived from CD8+ T cells not binding an NS4B(214-222) dextramer, sorted from PBMCs, sampled 20 to 25 days after the first yellow fever vaccination. This TCR derives from a man younger than 35 who received the YFV17D yellow fever vaccine. The CDR3 coding sequence is TGCAGCGCTGGGGGACTAGTTCACAATGAGCAGTTCTTC. Its translation is CSAGGLVHNEQFF.